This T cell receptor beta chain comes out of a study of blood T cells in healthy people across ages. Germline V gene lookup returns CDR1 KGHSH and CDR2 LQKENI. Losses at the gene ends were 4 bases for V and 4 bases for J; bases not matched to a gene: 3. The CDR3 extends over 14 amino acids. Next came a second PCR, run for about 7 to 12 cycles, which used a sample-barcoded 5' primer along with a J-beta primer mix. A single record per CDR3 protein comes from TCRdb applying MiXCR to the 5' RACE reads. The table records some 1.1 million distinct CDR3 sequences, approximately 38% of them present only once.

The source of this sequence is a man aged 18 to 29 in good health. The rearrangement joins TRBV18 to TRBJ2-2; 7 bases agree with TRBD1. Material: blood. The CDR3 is CASSQGTVTGELFF. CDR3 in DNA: TGTGCCAGCTCACAGGGGACAGTCACCGGGGAGCTGTTTTTT.